This TCR beta chain was profiled in a study of blood T cell repertoires in COVID-19. This CDR3 contains 16 residues. Germline V CDR1 and CDR2: MGHRA, YSYEKL. Unmatched junction bases numbered 15, after V lost 4 bases and J lost 10 bases. Authors' analysis steps: By means of reference gene primer amplification, nucleated cell counts were estimated. The assay was immunoSEQ multiplex PCR, and TCRdb's table has in-frame clones only and misses some. D and trimming were read from the DNA, whereas the V and J calls and clone size are those reported in that table. Altogether 300,000 to 350,000 clones are present, roughly 89% being singletons, with the ten largest covering around 10%. Enrolled during active infection, Seattle patients were then followed longitudinally.

The TCR originated in a man younger than 45 with COVID-19, enrolled during active disease. Input material: peripheral blood. V and J are TRBV4-1 and TRBJ1-4; 7 nucleotides match TRBD1. The CDR3 loop reads CASSRPTQGGDVKLFF. The CDR3 DNA is TGCGCCAGCAGCCGTCCTACTCAGGGGGGCGATGTAAAACTGTTTTTT.